The clone carrying this TCR beta chain was observed at least ten times. As yet, its antigen is unknown. This CDR3 is 14 amino acids long. Germline trimming cut 1 base from V and 6 bases from J; bases unmatched to any gene: 0. Per the germline V gene, CDR1 is SGHVS and CDR2 is FQNEAQ. The data were taken from a study of T cell repertoires in cytomegalovirus infection. TCRdb ran MiXCR on the reads and lists one entry per CDR3 protein. The sample contains about 180,000 distinct CDR3 sequences, around an eighth of which appear only once. Study findings and constraints: HLA-C-restricted, CMV-specific TCR beta clonotypes were dominant ex vivo.

The sequence was collected from a human donor in good health (CMV status not recorded). Some clones in this sample may be carry-over from other donors' samples. V and J are TRBV7-8 and TRBJ2-7, with 13 bases identical to TRBD2. Sample: PBMCs. CDR3 sequence reads: CASSLGTSGSEQYF. The CDR3 nucleotides are TGTGCCAGCAGCTTAGGGACTAGCGGGAGCGAGCAGTACTTC.